Shown below are 22 T cell receptor beta chains from a single sample sequenced in a study of response to subunit inactivated influenza vaccine. TCRdb re-analysed the RT-PCR reads in MiXCR, keeping a single row per CDR3 protein. The repertoire holds 550,000 to 600,000 distinct CDR3 sequences, with about 12% as singletons. The specimen was PBMCs from blood, collected on the day of vaccination. Source of these receptors: a man in his forties or fifties who received an inactivated influenza vaccine.

The chain links TRBV12-3 or TRBV12-4 to TRBJ2-3, with a possible D match to TRBD2 (6 bases). This CDR3 has 14 residues. The V and J ends lost 7 bases and 2 bases respectively, with 13 bases between them. CDR3 residues: CASTPGLLTDTQYF. The CDR3 DNA is TGTGCCAGCACCCCGGGACTTCTCACAGATACGCAGTATTTT.

Notes on this clonotype: This may be a read error, as it is one base from a much larger clone. The gene calls are TRBV20-1 and TRBJ2-2, with unresolved D. Germline V gene lookup returns CDR1 DFQATT and CDR2 SNEGSKA (reference sequence). CDR3 size: 14 residues. Trimming shortened V by 4 bases and J by 2 bases, and 11 bases separated the two germline ends. The CDR3 DNA follows: TGCAGTGCTATTCGCTGGGATAACACCGGGGAGCTGTTTTTT. Protein: CSAIRWDNTGELFF.

This chain joins TRBV7-8 and TRBJ2-1; no firm D call. V was clipped by 6 bases and J by 5 bases, with 17 bases between them. The CDR3 consists of 15 residues. CDR1 and CDR2 (germline): SGHVS, FQNEAQ. The DNA for the CDR3 is TGTGCCAGCAGACCCCGTTTAGGCCGGGACAATGAGCAGTTCTTC. Its protein is CASRPRLGRDNEQFF.

The chain is built from TRBV23-1 and TRBJ2-1, with 7 nucleotides matching TRBD1. TRBV23-1 is designated an ORF whose function remains uncertain. The CDR3 totals 16 residues. Trimming removed 2 bases from V and 0 bases from J; junction bases left unmatched: 4. This CDR3 reads CASSQPGQSSYNEQFF. CDR3 DNA sequence: TGCGCCAGCAGTCAACCGGGACAGAGCTCCTACAATGAGCAGTTCTTC.

A few counts support this clonotype. J is TRBJ2-1 and V is TRBV11-3, with D possibly being TRBD1 (5 bases). The CDR3 spans 13 residues. Germline V gives CDR1 SGHNT, CDR2 YENEEA. V was shortened by 1 base and J by 8 bases, with 9 bases between the two germline ends. The CDR3 nucleotides are TGTGCCAGCAGCTTAGCCAGGGAAGATGAGCAGTTCTTC. Encoded protein: CASSLAREDEQFF.

The chain links TRBV4-3 to TRBJ2-1; 10 nucleotides match TRBD2. The V and J ends lost 1 base and 0 bases, in that order; junction bases with no gene match: 6. The CDR3 is 18 amino acids. Germline V gene lookup returns CDR1 LGHNA and CDR2 YSLEER. The CDR3 reads CASSQGQAGGFSYNEQFF. The CDR3 DNA reads TGCGCCAGCAGCCAAGGGCAAGCGGGGGGGTTCTCCTACAATGAGCAGTTCTTC.

This clonotype turned up a few times. Here the CDR3 DNA reads TGTGCCAGCGGCTACTGGGACAGGCGCACAGATACGCAGTATTTT. This gives the protein CASGYWDRRTDTQYF. This rearrangement joins TRBV27 to TRBJ2-3; 8 bases map to TRBD1. This CDR3 has 15 amino acids. Germline V gene sequence: CDR1 MNHEY, CDR2 SMNVEV (reference sequence). V gave up 8 bases and J gave up 1 base; unmatched junction bases: 8.

In this sample, this clonotype turned up a few times. The V call is TRBV4-2, the J call TRBJ2-1; 7 bases line up with TRBD2. V trimming: 0 bases; J trimming: 1 base; junction bases outside the gene matches: 6. Germline CDR1 LGHNA, CDR2 YNFKEQ. This CDR3 has 17 residues. CDR3 coding DNA: TGTGCCAGCAGCCAAGATAGGGCGGGAGAATCCTACAATGAGCAGTTCTTC. This codes for CASSQDRAGESYNEQFF.

The rearrangement links TRBV20-1 to TRBJ2-3; D gene unclear. The V gene lost 3 bases and the J gene lost 0 bases, with 10 bases spanning the gap. The CDR3 spans 14 residues. Germline lookup yields CDR1 DFQATT and CDR2 SNEGSKA (reference sequence). CDR3 nucleotides: TGCAGTGCTAGCGCGAGCCTTAGCACAGATACGCAGTATTTT. Protein product: CSASASLSTDTQYF.

In this sample, this clonotype turned up a few times. The CDR3 loop reads CASSLGPPPYNEQFF. CDR3 sequence (DNA): TGTGCCAGCAGCTTAGGCCCCCCCCCCTACAATGAGCAGTTCTTC. The chain uses TRBV7-2 and TRBJ2-1, with no clear D. CDR1 and CDR2 (germline): SGHTA, FQGNSA. The CDR3 runs 15 residues. Trimming removed 1 base from V and 2 bases from J, with 9 bases in between. The variable domain in full, completed from reference TRBV7-2 and TRBJ2-1, reads GAGVSQSPSNKVTEKGKDVELRCDPISGHTALYWYRQSLGQGLEFLIYFQGNSAPDKSGLPSDRFSAERTGGSVSTLTIQRTQQEDSAVYLCASSLGPPPYNEQFFGPGTRLTVL.

The gene calls are TRBV18 and TRBJ1-1; maybe TRBD1 (6 bases). Germline-derived CDR1 and CDR2 are KGHSH and LQKENI. There are 15 residues in the CDR3. V was cut by 0 bases and J by 5 bases, with 13 bases left in between. CDR3 bases: TGTGCCAGCTCACCACCGAACAGGGCTCCTACTGAAGCTTTCTTT. Amino acid sequence: CASSPPNRAPTEAFF.

The V gene is TRBV24-1, the J gene TRBJ1-2, with D maybe TRBD1 (6 bases). Germline lookup yields CDR1 KGHDR and CDR2 SFDVKD. V was trimmed by 3 bases and J by 5 bases, leaving 9 bases between them. CDR3 length: 13 amino acids. The CDR3 sequence is CATSDATGYGYTF. The CDR3 region has the DNA TGTGCCACCAGTGATGCTACAGGGTATGGCTACACCTTC.

J is TRBJ1-4 and V is TRBV5-1; D ambiguous. CDR1 and CDR2 (germline): SGHRS, YFSETQ. This CDR3 has 14 amino acids. V was pared by 0 bases and J by 5 bases, with 8 bases between. CDR3 loop: CASSLATENEKLFF. CDR3 sequence (DNA): TGCGCCAGCAGCTTGGCTACTGAGAATGAAAAACTGTTTTTT.

The rearrangement links TRBV5-1 to TRBJ2-6, with TRBD1 matching over 11 bases. V shed 4 bases and J 2 bases; nucleotides not matched to a gene: 2. CDR1 is SGHRS and CDR2 is YFSETQ in the germline V gene. There are 16 residues in the CDR3. DNA for the CDR3: TGCGCCAGCAGCAGGACAGGGGGCCCTGGGGCCAACGTCCTGACTTTC. Protein product: CASSRTGGPGANVLTF.

The rearrangement links TRBV5-1 to TRBJ2-7, with TRBD1 identical over 10 bases. The CDR3 runs 14 residues. Trimming at V came to 9 bases and at J to 0 bases, leaving 6 bases not matched to a gene. From germline, CDR1 is SGHRS and CDR2 YFSETQ. CDR3 DNA sequence: TGCGCCACCTCTGGACAGGGGGGCTCCTACGAGCAGTACTTC. Its protein is CATSGQGGSYEQYF.

The chain recombines TRBV4-1 with TRBJ2-5; perhaps TRBD2 as D (5 bases). The V gene's germline CDR1 is MGHRA and CDR2 YSYEKL. Trimming took off 1 base at V and 5 bases at J, with 14 bases between the two ends. The CDR3 covers 15 residues. In nucleotides, the CDR3 is TGCGCCAGCAGCCAAGTATTGCTAGCTGGGGAGACCCAGTACTTC. Amino acid sequence: CASSQVLLAGETQYF.

In its sample, this clonotype was seen a few times. The J gene is TRBJ2-5, the V gene TRBV15; a weak D match, TRBD1 (6 bases). Germline values: CDR1 LNHNV, CDR2 YYDKDF (reference sequence). Trimming removed 6 bases from V and 5 bases from J, with 19 bases in between. This CDR3 is built from 15 residues. The CDR3 sequence: CATSAKGDPYETQYF. The CDR3 nucleotides are TGTGCCACCAGTGCGAAGGGGGATCCATACGAGACCCAGTACTTC.

The V call is TRBV7-8, the J call TRBJ2-4; D is unclear. The CDR3 length is 17 residues. Between the trimmed V and J ends, which lost 1 base and 0 bases, there was a span of 13 bases. Per the germline V gene, CDR1 is SGHVS and CDR2 is FQNEAQ. CDR3 loop: CASSLDPRPEAKNIQYF. The CDR3 nucleotides are TGTGCCAGCAGCTTAGACCCGAGGCCAGAAGCCAAAAACATTCAGTACTTC.

The chain recombines TRBV7-2 with TRBJ2-3; no clear D. The CDR3 is made up of 13 amino acids. Trimming pared 5 bases from V and 4 bases from J, leaving 10 bases between. Germline V gene lookup returns CDR1 SGHTA and CDR2 FQGNSA. The DNA for the CDR3 is TGTGCCAGCAGCGATGACTTGGCAGATACGCAGTATTTT. Translation gives CASSDDLADTQYF. The variable domain in full, completed from reference TRBV7-2 and TRBJ2-3, reads GAGVSQSPSNKVTEKGKDVELRCDPISGHTALYWYRQSLGQGLEFLIYFQGNSAPDKSGLPSDRFSAERTGGSVSTLTIQRTQQEDSAVYLCASSDDLADTQYFGPGTRLTVL.

This clonotype was observed many times. CDR3 nucleotide sequence: TGTGCCAGCAGTGTCGGGCGGGAGGGCCAAGAGACCCAGTACTTC. Amino acid sequence: CASSVGREGQETQYF. The rearrangement links TRBV2 to TRBJ2-5; 9 bases are shared with TRBD2. V lost 4 bases, J lost 1 base, and 4 bases stayed unmatched. Per the germline V gene, CDR1 is SNHLY and CDR2 is FYNNEI. This CDR3 region has 15 residues.

A few counts support this clonotype. The V and J genes are TRBV7-6 and TRBJ2-5, with no clear D. The CDR3 length is 13 residues. The V end was cut by 5 bases, the J end by 5 bases, with 12 bases between. In germline, CDR1 is SGHVS, CDR2 FNYEAQ. The DNA for the CDR3 is TGTGCCAGCAGCATTAGGGTGAGGGAGACCCAGTACTTC. This codes for CASSIRVRETQYF.

This clonotype was recorded at least ten times. The CDR3 bases are TGTGCCAGCAGCTTAGCAGCGACAGTGTACAATGAGCAGTTCTTC. This encodes CASSLAATVYNEQFF. J is TRBJ2-1 and V is TRBV7-9; D possibly corresponds to TRBD1 (5 bases). V dropped 0 bases and J dropped 4 bases, with 10 bases sitting between them. CDR3 length: 15 residues. Per the germline V gene, CDR1 is SEHNR and CDR2 is FQNEAQ (reference sequence).